These 32 T cell receptor beta chains were all obtained from the same sample, sequenced in a study of blood T cell repertoires in COVID-19. Generated by immunoSEQ multiplex PCR, the TCRdb table keeps only in-frame clones and is missing some. The table lists roughly 250,000 clones, around 81% of them singletons. The sequenced sample was peripheral blood. These receptor sequences come from a person aged 70 to 85 with COVID-19, enrolled during active disease.

CDR3 nucleotides: TGTGCCAGCAGGGCCGGACTGGGCTCCTACAATGAGCAGTTCTTC. Translated: CASRAGLGSYNEQFF. The chain recombines TRBV2 with TRBJ2-1; D might be TRBD2 (5 bases). Per germline, CDR1 SNHLY and CDR2 FYNNEI. The CDR3 consists of 15 residues. V was trimmed by 6 bases and J by 0 bases, leaving 12 bases between them.

This sequence joins TRBV6-5 and TRBJ2-3, with a possible D match to TRBD2 (5 bases). The CDR3 totals 15 residues. Germline assignment: CDR1 MNHEY and CDR2 SVGAGI. V lost 2 bases to trimming and J lost 7 bases, with 16 bases between them. CDR3 DNA sequence: TGTGCCAGCAGTTACCGGACTCCTTTACGGAATACGCAGTATTTT. It codes for CASSYRTPLRNTQYF.

J is TRBJ2-5 and V is TRBV27; TRBD2 aligns across 8 bases. Germline lookup yields CDR1 MNHEY and CDR2 SMNVEV (reference sequence). V trimming: 5 bases; J trimming: 4 bases; junction bases outside the gene matches: 6. This CDR3 has 14 amino acids. Here the CDR3 reads CASSLSSGIETQYF. The CDR3 nucleotides read TGTGCCAGCAGTCTTAGTAGCGGGATAGAGACCCAGTACTTC.

The chain combines TRBV6-5 with TRBJ2-4; the match to TRBD1 covers 7 bases. V dropped 7 bases and J dropped 4; count of bases not matched to a gene: 10. The germline gives CDR1 MNHEY, CDR2 SVGAGI. The CDR3 sequence is 15 residues long. The CDR3 sequence is CASTLLGTVKNIQYF. The DNA for the CDR3 is TGTGCCAGCACCCTACTGGGGACAGTTAAAAACATTCAGTACTTC.

This chain uses TRBV5-1 with TRBJ2-7, with a tentative D call TRBD1 (5 bases). This CDR3 contains 16 residues. Germline V gives CDR1 SGHRS, CDR2 YFSETQ. V was trimmed by 0 bases and J by 2 bases, leaving 15 bases between them. As DNA, the CDR3 is TGCGCCAGCAGCTTGGACTCGGACAAGTCCACCTACGAGCAGTACTTC. It specifies CASSLDSDKSTYEQYF.

This chain joins TRBV30 and TRBJ1-1, with D perhaps matching TRBD1 (5 bases). The CDR3 runs to 14 residues. Germline V CDR1 and CDR2: GTSNPN, SVGIG (reference sequence). Deletions cut 1 base from V and 1 base from J, with 10 bases between. CDR3 protein: CAWSGGRANTEAFF. DNA of the CDR3: TGTGCCTGGAGTGGGGGCAGGGCGAACACTGAAGCTTTCTTT.

This clone occurred many times. The sample carries other DNA sequences with the same CDR3. The V call is TRBV5-4, the J call TRBJ1-4, with 7 positions matching TRBD1. The CDR3 loop spans 14 amino acids. The V gene's germline CDR1 is SGHNT and CDR2 YYREEE (reference sequence). The V segment lost 0 bases and the J segment 4 bases; nucleotides outside the gene matches: 0. CDR3 nucleotides: TGTGCCAGCAGCTTGGACAGGGGTAATGAAAAACTGTTTTTT. Translating it yields CASSLDRGNEKLFF.

The V and J genes are TRBV13 and TRBJ1-4; no clear D. CDR3 length: 15 residues. CDR1 is PRHDT, CDR2 FYEKMQ, per germline (reference sequence). V was cut by 6 bases and J by 5 bases, with 16 bases left in between. The CDR3 loop is CASRPGGSSNEKLFF. The CDR3 DNA reads TGTGCCAGCAGACCCGGAGGGAGTTCGAATGAAAAACTGTTTTTT.

The chain carries TRBV7-2 and TRBJ2-5; maybe TRBD1 (5 bases). CDR3 length: 13 amino acids. Germline lookup yields CDR1 SGHTA and CDR2 FQGNSA. With 5 bases removed from V and 5 bases from J, the gap between germline ends came to 12 bases. CDR3 DNA sequence: TGTGCCAGCAGCACCCCCTGGGGCGAGACCCAGTACTTC. It encodes CASSTPWGETQYF.

V usage is TRBV29-1 and J usage is TRBJ2-1, with a weak D call TRBD2 (5 bases). From germline, CDR1 is SQVTM and CDR2 ANQGSEA. V was clipped by 4 bases and J by 0 bases, with 13 bases between them. The CDR3 length is 15 residues. CDR3 sequence reads: CSVGRMGSSYNEQFF. Written as DNA, the CDR3 is TGCAGCGTTGGTCGAATGGGGAGCTCCTACAATGAGCAGTTCTTC.

This clone has more than one count but fewer than ten. The rearrangement uses TRBV3-1 (or the pseudogene TRBV3-2) and TRBJ1-5; 7 nucleotides align to TRBD1. CDR3 length equals 15 residues. CDR1 and CDR2 (germline): LGHDT, YNNKEL (reference sequence). The V segment lost 6 bases and the J segment 1 base; nucleotides outside the gene matches: 6. The CDR3 DNA reads as TGTGCCAGCAGTCCTACAGGGGACAGCAATCAGCCCCAGCATTTT. Protein: CASSPTGDSNQPQHF.

This chain uses TRBV3-1 (or the pseudogene TRBV3-2) with TRBJ1-5, with TRBD1 as a possible D gene (6 bases). In germline, CDR1 is LGHDT, CDR2 YNNKEL (reference sequence). Trimming took 5 bases from V and 6 from J, leaving 17 bases between them. The CDR3 is 15 residues long. Written as DNA, the CDR3 is TGTGCCAGCAGCGGTGGGGGAACAGGGAGTCAGCCCCAGCATTTT. Residues: CASSGGGTGSQPQHF.

The chain is built from TRBV27 and TRBJ1-4; TRBD1 aligns across 9 bases. The germline V gene encodes CDR1 MNHEY and CDR2 SMNVEV (reference sequence). V shed 7 bases and J 2 bases; nucleotides not matched to a gene: 11. The length of the CDR3 is 17 residues. CDR3 in amino acids: CASMPRGTGWTNEKLFF. The CDR3 coding sequence is TGTGCCAGCATGCCACGGGGGACAGGGTGGACTAATGAAAAACTGTTTTTT.

V usage is TRBV30 and J usage is TRBJ2-2, with 7 positions matching TRBD2. Germline lookup yields CDR1 GTSNPN and CDR2 SVGIG (reference sequence). This CDR3 has 15 residues. V shed 5 bases, J shed 6 bases, and the junction held 12 bases outside the gene matches. Here the CDR3 DNA reads TGTGCCTGGTGGGGCTGGGGAGGGGTGGCCGGGGAGCTGTTTTTT. Amino acid sequence: CAWWGWGGVAGELFF.

The chain carries TRBV7-2 and TRBJ1-6, with 7 bases identical to TRBD1. The V gene end was trimmed by 2 bases and the J gene end by 7 bases; junction bases not matched to a gene: 8. Germline V gene sequence: CDR1 SGHTA, CDR2 FQGNSA. The CDR3 runs 16 residues. CDR3 DNA: TGTGCCAGCAGCTTAAGGGGCAGGGGGTTCAATTCACCCCTCCACTTT. Translation: CASSLRGRGFNSPLHF.

This sequence joins TRBV11-2 and TRBJ2-7; TRBD2 is a possible D gene (5 bases). This CDR3 contains 14 residues. CDR1 is SGHAT and CDR2 is FQNNGV in the germline V gene. The ends were cut back, 5 bases at V and 3 bases at J, with 14 bases in the middle. CDR3: CASSRTAGHYEQYF. CDR3 nucleotide sequence: TGTGCCAGCAGCAGGACTGCTGGTCACTACGAGCAGTACTTC.

V usage is TRBV7-6 and J usage is TRBJ2-5, with 8 bases fitting TRBD1. CDR3 length equals 18 residues. Per the germline V gene, CDR1 is SGHVS and CDR2 is FNYEAQ. Trimming cost V 5 bases and J 6 bases; bases outside gene matches: 20. The CDR3 DNA reads as TGTGCCAGCAGCCTGACTCACCCGGACAGGGTTAGTTGGAAGACCCAGTACTTC. It encodes CASSLTHPDRVSWKTQYF.

The J gene is TRBJ2-1, the V gene TRBV7-3; a weak D match, TRBD2 (7 bases). The CDR3 is made up of 14 amino acids. CDR1 is SGHTA and CDR2 is FQGTGA in the germline V gene. V lost 6 bases and J lost 5, with 14 bases in between. The CDR3 spells CASSPAGANNEQFF. The CDR3 DNA is TGTGCCAGCAGTCCGGCGGGGGCCAACAATGAGCAGTTCTTC.

The V and J genes are TRBV27 and TRBJ2-2; D not certain. Trimming shortened V by 7 bases and J by 2 bases, and 17 bases separated the two germline ends. In germline, CDR1 is MNHEY, CDR2 SMNVEV (reference sequence). The CDR3 spans 16 residues. CDR3 in amino acids: CASKPQQLRNTGELFF. DNA for the CDR3: TGTGCCAGCAAACCGCAACAGCTAAGAAACACCGGGGAGCTGTTTTTT.

This clone was picked up a small number of times. CDR3 region: CASSPYGGGTGELFF. The CDR3 DNA is TGTGCCAGCAGCCCGTACGGGGGGGGCACCGGGGAGCTGTTTTTT. The chain combines TRBV5-5 with TRBJ2-2; 8 bases align to TRBD2. The CDR3 extends over 15 amino acids. The junction had 6 bases not matched to a gene; V was cut back by 4 bases and J by 4 bases. Germline CDR1 is SGHKS and CDR2 is YYEKEE (reference sequence). Full variable domain (outside the CDR3, taken from reference TRBV5-5 and TRBJ2-2): DAGVTQSPTHLIKTRGQQVTLRCSPISGHKSVSWYQQVLGQGPQFIFQYYEKEERGRGNFPDRFSARQFPNYSSELNVNALLLGDSALYLCASSPYGGGTGELFFGEGSRLTVL.

The rearrangement joins TRBV5-4 to TRBJ2-1; 10 nucleotides match TRBD2. The CDR3 totals 15 residues. In germline, CDR1 is SGHNT, CDR2 YYREEE (reference sequence). V was pared by 4 bases and J by 7 bases, with 8 bases of the junction left unmatched. The CDR3 is CASSPRLAGVNEQFF. DNA for the CDR3: TGTGCCAGCAGCCCCCGGCTAGCGGGAGTTAATGAGCAGTTCTTC. Variable domain in full (rest from reference TRBV5-4 and TRBJ2-1): ETGVTQSPTHLIKTRGQQVTLRCSSQSGHNTVSWYQQALGQGPQFIFQYYREEENGRGNFPPRFSGLQFPNYSSELNVNALELDDSALYLCASSPRLAGVNEQFFGPGTRLTVL.

This clone has a handful of counts. V gene TRBV28 combines with J gene TRBJ1-4; tentative D call: TRBD1 (5 bases). There are 13 residues in the CDR3. V dropped 11 bases and J dropped 7 bases, with 17 bases sitting between them. Germline CDR1 and CDR2: MDHEN and SYDVKM. The CDR3 DNA sequence: TGTGCCTGCACCCGGGGGTTGGGTGAAAAACTGTTTTTT. Residues: CACTRGLGEKLFF.

The chain has TRBV19 and TRBJ2-4; tentative D call: TRBD2 (6 bases). This CDR3 comprises 16 residues. Per germline, CDR1 LNHDA and CDR2 SQIVND (reference sequence). V was pared by 4 bases and J by 1 base, with 14 bases between. The CDR3: CASSTRDSGAKNIQYF. CDR3 in DNA: TGTGCCAGTAGTACGCGGGACTCCGGGGCCAAAAACATTCAGTACTTC.

The chain is built from TRBV28 and TRBJ1-5; the D is unclear. Germline V gene sequence: CDR1 MDHEN, CDR2 SYDVKM. There are 14 residues in the CDR3. V was trimmed by 7 bases and J by 1 base, leaving 11 bases between them. CDR3 loop: CASTRHTSNQPQHF. CDR3 bases: TGTGCCAGCACCAGGCATACGAGCAATCAGCCCCAGCATTTT. The complete variable domain, with remaining parts taken from reference TRBV28 and TRBJ1-5, reads DVKVTQSSRYLVKRTGEKVFLECVQDMDHENMFWYRQDPGLGLRLIYFSYDVKMKEKGDIPEGYSVSREKKERFSLILESASTNQTSMYLCASTRHTSNQPQHFGDGTRLSIL.

V is TRBV5-6 and J is TRBJ2-1; D gene unclear. Germline lookup yields CDR1 SGHDT and CDR2 YYEEEE. The length of the CDR3 is 15 residues. V lost 3 bases and J 9 bases, leaving 19 bases between the germline ends. CDR3 loop: CASSSGSLVVGEQFF. DNA of the CDR3: TGTGCCAGCAGCTCCGGGTCTTTGGTTGTGGGTGAGCAGTTCTTC. The complete variable domain, with remaining parts taken from reference TRBV5-6 and TRBJ2-1, reads DAGVTQSPTHLIKTRGQQVTLRCSPKSGHDTVSWYQQALGQGPQFIFQYYEEEERQRGNFPDRFSGHQFPNYSSELNVNALLLGDSALYLCASSSGSLVVGEQFFGPGTRLTVL.

This chain joins TRBV28 and TRBJ1-2; no reliable D call. The germline V gene encodes CDR1 MDHEN and CDR2 SYDVKM. CDR3 size: 14 residues. V was trimmed by 3 bases and J by 4 bases, leaving 12 bases between them. CDR3 nucleotide sequence: TGTGCCAGCAGTTTCGAGGCGGATGTCTATGGCTACACCTTC. Amino acid sequence: CASSFEADVYGYTF.

The V and J genes are TRBV19 and TRBJ2-3; D perhaps matches TRBD2 (6 bases). Germline CDR1 LNHDA, CDR2 SQIVND (reference sequence). Between the trimmed V and J ends, which lost 4 bases and 5 bases, there was a span of 10 bases. This CDR3 contains 13 residues. CDR3 sequence (DNA): TGTGCCAGTAGTAAGTGGGGGGTAGATACGCAGTATTTT. Protein: CASSKWGVDTQYF.

This clone has just one count. V gene TRBV11-3 combines with J gene TRBJ1-6, with D hard to call. There are 17 residues in the CDR3. V was pared by 5 bases and J by 0 bases, with 14 bases between. Germline V CDR1 and CDR2: SGHNT, YENEEA. This chain's CDR3 is CASSEGLGSSYNSPLHF. In DNA, the CDR3 is TGTGCCAGCAGCGAAGGGTTGGGGAGCTCCTATAATTCACCCCTCCACTTT.

Points on this clone: Other DNA variants within this sample encode the same CDR3. The chain is built from TRBV19 and TRBJ1-1, with a weak D call TRBD1 (6 bases). From germline, CDR1 is LNHDA and CDR2 SQIVND (reference sequence). This CDR3 has 13 amino acids. V dropped 4 bases and J dropped 3 bases, with 9 bases sitting between them. The CDR3 region has the DNA TGTGCCAGTAGTACGACAGGTGACACTGAAGCTTTCTTT. It translates to CASSTTGDTEAFF.

The gene calls are TRBV30 and TRBJ2-6; 7 nucleotides align to TRBD1. CDR3 size: 15 residues. Germline V CDR1 and CDR2: GTSNPN, SVGIG (reference sequence). The ends lost 7 bases at V and 2 bases at J; junction bases unmatched: 8. DNA for the CDR3: TGTGCCTTCCGAAAAAGGGGGCCTGGGGCCAACGTCCTGACTTTC. It yields the protein CAFRKRGPGANVLTF.

The gene calls are TRBV19 and TRBJ2-2, with TRBD2 matching over 10 bases. This CDR3 has 17 residues. With 7 bases clipped from V and 5 bases from J, the junction kept 13 bases outside the gene matches. Germline loops: CDR1 LNHDA, CDR2 SQIVND (reference sequence). The CDR3: CASNRLAGARGTGELFF. In DNA, the CDR3 is TGTGCCAGTAACCGCCTAGCGGGAGCCCGAGGAACCGGGGAGCTGTTTTTT.

This rearrangement joins TRBV3-1 (or the pseudogene TRBV3-2) to TRBJ2-2; D call uncertain. Trimming pared 1 base from V and 2 bases from J, leaving 11 bases between. The V gene's germline CDR1 is LGHDT and CDR2 YNNKEL (reference sequence). The CDR3 sequence is 16 residues long. CDR3 amino acids: CASSQVTGYNTGELFF. The CDR3 bases are TGTGCCAGCAGCCAAGTAACCGGGTATAACACCGGGGAGCTGTTTTTT.